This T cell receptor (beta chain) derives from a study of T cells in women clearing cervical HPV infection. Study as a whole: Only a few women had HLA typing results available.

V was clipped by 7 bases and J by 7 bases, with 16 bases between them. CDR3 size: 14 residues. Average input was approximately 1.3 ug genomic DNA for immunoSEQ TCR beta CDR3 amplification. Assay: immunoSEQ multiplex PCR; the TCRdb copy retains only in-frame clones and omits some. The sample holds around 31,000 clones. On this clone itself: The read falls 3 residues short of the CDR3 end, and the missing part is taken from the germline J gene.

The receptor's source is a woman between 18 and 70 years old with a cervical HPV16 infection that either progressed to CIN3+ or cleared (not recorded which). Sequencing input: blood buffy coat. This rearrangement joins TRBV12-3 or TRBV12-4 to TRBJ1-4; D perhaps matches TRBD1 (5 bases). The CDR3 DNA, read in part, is TGTGCCAGCACCATGACAGCATACTCTGAAAAA. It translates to CASTMTAYSEK. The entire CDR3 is CASTMTAYSEKLFF.